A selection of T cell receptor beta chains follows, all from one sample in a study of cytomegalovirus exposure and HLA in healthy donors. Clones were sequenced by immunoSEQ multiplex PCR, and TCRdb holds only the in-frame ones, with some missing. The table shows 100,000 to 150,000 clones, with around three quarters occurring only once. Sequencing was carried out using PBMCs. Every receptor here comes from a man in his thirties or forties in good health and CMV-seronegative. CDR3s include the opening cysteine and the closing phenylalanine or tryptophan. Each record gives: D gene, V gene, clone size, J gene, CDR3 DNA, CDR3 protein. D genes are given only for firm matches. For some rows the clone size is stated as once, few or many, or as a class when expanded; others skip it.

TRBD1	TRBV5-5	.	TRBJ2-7	TGTGCCAGCAGCTTATCCGGGACAGGGCCCTACGAGCAGTACTTC	CASSLSGTGPYEQYF
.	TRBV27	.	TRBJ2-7	TGTGCCAGCAGTTTATTTAGTGTCGGCGGAGCCTACGAGCAGTACTTC	CASSLFSVGGAYEQYF
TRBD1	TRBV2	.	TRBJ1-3	TGTGCCACCACAAAGGGACAGGGGTTAGCAAGAGACGGAAACACCATATATTTT	CATTKGQGLARDGNTIYF
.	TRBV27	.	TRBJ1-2	TGTGCCAGCAGTTTCGTCAACAGGGAAGAGCGTGGCTACACCTTC	CASSFVNREERGYTF
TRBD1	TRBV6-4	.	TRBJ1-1	TGTGCCAGCAGTGACGGGGGACAGGGGGTGGCTTTCTTT	CASSDGGQGVAFF
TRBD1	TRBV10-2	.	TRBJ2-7	TGCGCCAGCAGTGCGCCAGGGGACAGGGACCACGAGCAGTACTTC	CASSAPGDRDHEQYF
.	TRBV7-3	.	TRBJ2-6	TGTGCCAGCAGCACATACTCTGGGGCCAACGTCCTGACTTTC	CASSTYSGANVLTF
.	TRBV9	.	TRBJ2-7	TGTGCCAGCAGCGCCAAGGGAGCAACCCACTACGAGCAGTACTTC	CASSAKGATHYEQYF
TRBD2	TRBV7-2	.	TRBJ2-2	TGTGCCAGCAGCTTAGCGGGGGGACTAGCGGGTACCGGGGAGCTGTTTTTT	CASSLAGGLAGTGELFF
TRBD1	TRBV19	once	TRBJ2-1	TGTGCCAGTAGTCCCAGGACAGGGTTCTACAATGAGCAGTTCTTC	CASSPRTGFYNEQFF
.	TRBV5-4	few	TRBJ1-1	TGTGCCAGCAGCCCGATAGGGGCGCATAAGACTGAAGCTTTCTTT	CASSPIGAHKTEAFF
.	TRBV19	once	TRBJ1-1	TGTGCCAGTAGTATGGCCGATGAAGCTTTCTTT	CASSMADEAFF
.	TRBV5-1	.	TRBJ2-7	TGCGCCAGCAGCTTCGAACGGAGCGACGAGCAGTACTTC	CASSFERSDEQYF
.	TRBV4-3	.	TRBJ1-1	TGCGCCAGCAGCCTCAGGACACTTGATCCTGAAGCTTTCTTT	CASSLRTLDPEAFF
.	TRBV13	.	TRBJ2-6	TGTGCCAGCAGCTTAGGGACAGCGATCTCTGGGGCCAACGTCCTGACTTTC	CASSLGTAISGANVLTF
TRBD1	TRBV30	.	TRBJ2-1	TGTGCCTGCCCCGCCGGGGACAGGGCCTACAATGAGCAGTTCTTC	CACPAGDRAYNEQFF
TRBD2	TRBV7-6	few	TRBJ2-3	TGTGCCAGCAGCTTAGTTGTAGCGGGGGTCCTCACAGATACGCAGTATTTT	CASSLVVAGVLTDTQYF
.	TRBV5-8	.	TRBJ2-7	TGTGCCAGCAGCCGGAACGGGGAGAGCTCCTACGAGCAGTACTTC	CASSRNGESSYEQYF
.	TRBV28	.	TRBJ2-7	TGTGCCAGCAGTTTGGCGGACCCCCAAGGACTCGAGCAGTACTTC	CASSLADPQGLEQYF
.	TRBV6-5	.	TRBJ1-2	TGTGCCAGCAGTTACTTACAGGGAAGGGATGGCTACACCTTC	CASSYLQGRDGYTF
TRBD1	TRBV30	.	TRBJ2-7	TGTGCCTGGAGTCATCGTATGGGACAGGGGGTCAACGAGCAGTACTTC	CAWSHRMGQGVNEQYF
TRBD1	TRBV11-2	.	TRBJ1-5	TGTGCCAGCAGCTTAGGGTACAGGGGCGTCAATCAGCCCCAGCATTTT	CASSLGYRGVNQPQHF
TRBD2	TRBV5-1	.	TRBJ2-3	TGCGCCAGCCGCCCGGGGCGAATGGGACTAGCGGGAGGTTCAGATACGCAGTATTTT	CASRPGRMGLAGGSDTQYF
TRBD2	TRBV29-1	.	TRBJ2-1	TGCAGCGTTGAGGGACTAGCGGGAGGGAATGAGCAGTTCTTC	CSVEGLAGGNEQFF
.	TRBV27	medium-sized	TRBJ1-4	TGTGCCAGCAGTTTATCTTCGGGTTTTGGTGAAAAACTGTTTTTT	CASSLSSGFGEKLFF
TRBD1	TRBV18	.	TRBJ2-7	TGTGCCAGCTCACCGGGACAGGGTCCCTACGAGCAGTACTTC	CASSPGQGPYEQYF
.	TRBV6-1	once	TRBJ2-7	TGTGCCAGCAGTGAAAGGGGGACCGAGTCCTCCGAGCAGTACTTC	CASSERGTESSEQYF
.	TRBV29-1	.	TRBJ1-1	TGCAGCGTTAGACTGCTTGAAGCTTTCTTT	CSVRLLEAFF